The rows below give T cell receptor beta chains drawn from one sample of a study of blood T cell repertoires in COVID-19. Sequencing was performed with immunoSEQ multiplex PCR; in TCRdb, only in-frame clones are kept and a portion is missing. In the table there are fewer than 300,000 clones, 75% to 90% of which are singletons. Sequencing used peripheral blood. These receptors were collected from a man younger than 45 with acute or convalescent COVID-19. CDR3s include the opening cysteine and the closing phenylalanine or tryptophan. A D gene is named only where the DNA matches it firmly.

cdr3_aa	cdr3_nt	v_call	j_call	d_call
CASSEGRGKGHEQYF	TGTGCCAGCAGTGAAGGAAGAGGGAAAGGCCACGAGCAGTACTTC	TRBV6-1	TRBJ2-7	-
CASSPTGANTEAFF	TGCGCCAGCAGCCCCACAGGCGCGAACACTGAAGCTTTCTTT	TRBV10-2	TRBJ1-1	-
CARDFYNEQFF	TGTGCCAGGGACTTTTACAATGAGCAGTTCTTC	TRBV28	TRBJ2-1	-
CASSSNQYRVQPQHF	TGTGCCAGCAGCTCCAATCAATACAGGGTTCAGCCCCAGCATTTT	TRBV5-6	TRBJ1-5	-
CASIELAKNIQYF	TGTGCCAGTATAGAGCTAGCCAAAAACATTCAGTACTTC	TRBV2	TRBJ2-4	-
CASSIAGTGNYGYTF	TGTGCCAGTAGTATAGCCGGGACAGGGAACTATGGCTACACCTTC	TRBV19	TRBJ1-2	TRBD1
CASSSGTGVNQPQHF	TGTGCCAGCAGCTCCGGGACAGGGGTCAATCAGCCCCAGCATTTT	TRBV7-2	TRBJ1-5	TRBD1
CASSSDRATEAFF	TGTGCCAGCAGTTCGGACAGGGCCACTGAAGCTTTCTTT	TRBV6-4	TRBJ1-1	TRBD1
CASSPRGLVDPDTQYF	TGTGCCAGCAGTCCCAGAGGGCTGGTTGATCCAGATACGCAGTATTTT	TRBV27	TRBJ2-3	-
CASSLGQGKGEQYF	TGTGCCAGCAGCCTGGGACAGGGGAAAGGCGAGCAGTACTTC	TRBV3-1/TRBV3-2	TRBJ2-7	TRBD1
CASSAGWGEAFF	TGTGCCAGCAGCGCGGGGTGGGGAGAAGCTTTCTTT	TRBV9	TRBJ1-1	-